These T cell receptor beta chains were read from a single sample in a study of T cells in tuberculosis. Measured with immunoSEQ multiplex PCR; TCRdb has only the in-frame clones, and not every one. This sample has about 34,000 clones, with more than 85% found just once. The sample comprised PBMCs. Receptors originate from a donor aged 10-35 years with latent tuberculosis or without tuberculosis infection. Both conserved end residues are part of each CDR3. The order of the fields is J gene, V gene, clone size, D gene, CDR3 protein, CDR3 DNA. The D gene is left open where the match is weak. A clone size is listed for some rows: how often the clone was seen (once, few, many), or a class if it is expanded.

TRBJ1-3	TRBV28	-	TRBD1	CASSSVSGQFSGNTIYF	TGTGCCAGCAGTTCCGTCTCGGGACAGTTCTCTGGAAACACCATATATTTT
TRBJ1-1	TRBV7-8	-	-	CASSRGFPNTEAFF	TGTGCCAGCAGCCGAGGGTTCCCGAACACTGAAGCTTTCTTT
TRBJ2-1	TRBV6-5	once	-	CASRSRENNEQFF	TGTGCCAGCAGGTCCAGGGAAAACAATGAGCAGTTCTTC
TRBJ2-7	TRBV6-5	-	-	CARKQGWAYEQYF	TGTGCCAGGAAACAGGGTTGGGCCTACGAGCAGTACTTC
TRBJ2-2	TRBV30	-	-	CAWSSGRGELFF	TGTGCCTGGAGTTCTGGCCGAGGGGAGCTGTTTTTT
TRBJ2-2	TRBV5-1	-	TRBD1	CASSLAGTANTGELFF	TGCGCCAGCAGCTTGGCCGGGACAGCTAACACCGGGGAGCTGTTTTTT
TRBJ2-1	TRBV7-2	-	-	CASSLLVVGYPSYNEQFF	TGTGCCAGCAGCTTACTTGTCGTCGGGTATCCCTCCTACAATGAGCAGTTCTTC
TRBJ2-5	TRBV7-3	-	TRBD2	CASSFLSGRQETQYF	TGTGCCAGCAGCTTTCTTAGCGGGAGACAAGAGACCCAGTACTTC
TRBJ1-1	TRBV7-2	few	TRBD1	CASSLATGGVNTEAFF	TGTGCCAGCAGCTTAGCGACAGGGGGAGTGAACACTGAAGCTTTCTTT
TRBJ2-7	TRBV7-9	-	-	CASSFGDIASYEQYF	TGTGCCAGCAGCTTTGGGGACATCGCCTCCTACGAGCAGTACTTC
TRBJ1-5	TRBV25-1	-	-	CASSVELETKSYQPQHF	TGTGCCAGCAGTGTCGAATTGGAGACGAAATCATATCAGCCCCAGCATTTT
TRBJ1-5	TRBV5-6	-	-	CASSLGQNNQPQHF	TGTGCCAGCAGCTTGGGACAGAACAATCAGCCCCAGCATTTT
TRBJ2-1	TRBV19	-	-	CASGAPNNNEQFF	TGTGCCAGTGGAGCACCCAACAACAATGAGCAGTTCTTC
TRBJ2-7	TRBV4-1	-	TRBD1	CASSPDRGHEQYF	TGCGCCAGCAGCCCGGACAGGGGCCACGAGCAGTACTTC
TRBJ1-2	TRBV2	-	TRBD1	CASRAQGAAGYTF	TGTGCCAGCAGAGCTCAGGGGGCGGCTGGCTACACCTTC
TRBJ2-2	TRBV9	-	-	CASSVDRSGELFF	TGTGCCAGCAGCGTAGATCGTTCTGGGGAGCTGTTTTTT
TRBJ2-5	TRBV4-3	-	TRBD1	CASSQAPGGRYQETQYF	TGCGCCAGCAGCCAAGCCCCAGGGGGCCGGTACCAAGAGACCCAGTACTTC
TRBJ2-7	TRBV19	-	-	CASSTQASTEQYF	TGTGCCAGTAGTACACAGGCCTCGACCGAGCAGTACTTC
TRBJ1-5	TRBV18	-	-	CASSPTRYNQPQHF	TGTGCCAGCTCACCAACAAGATACAATCAGCCCCAGCATTTT
TRBJ1-6	TRBV18	-	TRBD1	CASSANRDRDSPLHF	TGTGCCAGCTCAGCCAACCGGGACAGGGATTCACCCCTCCACTTT
TRBJ2-1	TRBV27	-	-	CASSHSDEQFF	TGTGCCAGCAGTCACTCTGATGAGCAGTTCTTC
TRBJ1-4	TRBV18	once	-	CASSGGPGVNEKLFF	TGTGCCAGCTCAGGAGGCCCAGGGGTGAATGAAAAACTGTTTTTT
TRBJ2-3	TRBV5-1	-	-	CASRKQGTDTQYF	TGCGCCAGCAGAAAACAGGGCACAGATACGCAGTATTTT
TRBJ1-2	TRBV28	-	TRBD1	CASSPGGFYGYTF	TGTGCCAGCAGCCCAGGGGGCTTCTATGGCTACACCTTC
TRBJ2-5	TRBV6-5	-	-	CASSRLGGQETQYF	TGTGCCAGCAGCCGCCTAGGGGGCCAAGAGACCCAGTACTTC
TRBJ1-1	TRBV29-1	-	-	CSVDAQRGTEAFF	TGCAGCGTTGATGCCCAAAGGGGCACTGAAGCTTTCTTT
TRBJ1-4	TRBV11-2	-	-	CASSFNPRETFNEKLFF	TGTGCCAGCAGCTTTAACCCCCGGGAGACCTTTAATGAAAAACTGTTTTTT
TRBJ2-7	TRBV7-3	-	-	CASSLQTYEQYF	TGTGCCAGCAGCTTACAGACCTACGAGCAGTACTTC
TRBJ2-1	TRBV5-4	-	TRBD1	CASRSTAGQGLDEQFF	TGTGCCAGTCGAAGCACGGCGGGACAGGGGCTGGATGAGCAGTTCTTC
TRBJ2-1	TRBV29-1	few	-	CSVGLEQFF	TGCAGCGTGGGACTTGAGCAGTTCTTC
TRBJ2-1	TRBV28	-	-	CASSFLGLRLPAEQFF	TGTGCCAGCAGTTTCCTGGGACTCAGACTTCCCGCGGAGCAGTTCTTC
TRBJ2-7	TRBV19	few	-	CATRIRDTNSYEQYF	TGTGCCACCAGGATACGGGACACCAACTCCTACGAGCAGTACTTC
TRBJ2-2	TRBV10-3	-	-	CAISAPPTSSGTGELFF	TGTGCCATCAGTGCCCCGCCCACTAGTTCGGGCACCGGGGAGCTGTTTTTT
TRBJ2-1	TRBV9	-	TRBD1	CASKQGVLDNEQFF	TGTGCCAGCAAACAGGGGGTTTTGGACAATGAGCAGTTCTTC
TRBJ2-7	TRBV28	-	-	CASSQQVPSYEQYF	TGTGCCAGCAGTCAACAGGTACCCTCCTACGAGCAGTACTTC
TRBJ2-5	TRBV19	few	TRBD1	CASSISAQGAGETQYF	TGTGCCAGTAGTATATCGGCTCAGGGGGCAGGTGAGACCCAGTACTTC
TRBJ1-1	TRBV5-6	-	-	CASSRGPHGTEAFF	TGTGCCAGCAGCCGCGGGCCCCACGGCACTGAAGCTTTCTTT